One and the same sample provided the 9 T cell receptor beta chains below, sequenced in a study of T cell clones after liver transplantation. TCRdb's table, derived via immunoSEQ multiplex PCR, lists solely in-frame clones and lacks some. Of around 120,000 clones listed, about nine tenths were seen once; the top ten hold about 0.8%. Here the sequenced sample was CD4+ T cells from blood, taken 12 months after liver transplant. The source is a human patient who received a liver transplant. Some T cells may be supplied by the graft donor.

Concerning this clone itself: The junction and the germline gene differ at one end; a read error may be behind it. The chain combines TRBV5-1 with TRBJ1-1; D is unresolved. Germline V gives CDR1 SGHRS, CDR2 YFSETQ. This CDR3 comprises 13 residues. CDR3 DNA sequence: TGCGCCAGCAGCTTGGAAGGTAGTGAGACTCTCTTTTTT. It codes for CASSLEGSETLFF.

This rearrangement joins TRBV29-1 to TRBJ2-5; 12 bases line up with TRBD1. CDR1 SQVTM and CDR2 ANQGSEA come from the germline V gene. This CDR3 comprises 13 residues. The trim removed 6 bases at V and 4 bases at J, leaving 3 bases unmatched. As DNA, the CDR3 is TGCAGCGTCCGGGACAGGGGGCTAGAGACCCAGTACTTC. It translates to CSVRDRGLETQYF.

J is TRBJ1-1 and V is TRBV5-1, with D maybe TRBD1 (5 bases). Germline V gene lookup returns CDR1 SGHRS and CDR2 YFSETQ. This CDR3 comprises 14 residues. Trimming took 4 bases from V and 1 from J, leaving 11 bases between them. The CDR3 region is CASSVGTANTEAFF. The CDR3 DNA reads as TGCGCCAGCAGCGTCGGGACGGCGAACACTGAAGCTTTCTTT.

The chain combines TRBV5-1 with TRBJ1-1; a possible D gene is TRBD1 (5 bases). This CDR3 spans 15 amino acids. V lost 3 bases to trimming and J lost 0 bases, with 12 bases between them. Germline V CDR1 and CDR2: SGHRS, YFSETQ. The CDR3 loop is CASSSGTFLNTEAFF. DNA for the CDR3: TGCGCCAGCAGCTCAGGGACCTTCTTGAACACTGAAGCTTTCTTT. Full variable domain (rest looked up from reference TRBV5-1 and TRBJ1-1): KAGVTQTPRYLIKTRGQQVTLSCSPISGHRSVSWYQQTPGQGLQFLFEYFSETQRNKGNFPGRFSGRQFSNSRSEMNVSTLELGDSALYLCASSSGTFLNTEAFFGQGTRLTVV.

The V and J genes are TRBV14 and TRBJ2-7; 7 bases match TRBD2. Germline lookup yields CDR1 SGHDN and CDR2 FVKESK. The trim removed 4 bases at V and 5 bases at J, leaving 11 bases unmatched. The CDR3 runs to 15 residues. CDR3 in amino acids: CASSPLGGRGDEQYF. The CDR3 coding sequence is TGTGCCAGCAGCCCCCTTGGCGGGAGAGGAGACGAGCAGTACTTC.

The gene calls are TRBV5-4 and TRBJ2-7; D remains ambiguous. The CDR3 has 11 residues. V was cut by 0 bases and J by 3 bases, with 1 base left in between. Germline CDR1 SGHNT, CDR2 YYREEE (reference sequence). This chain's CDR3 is CASSLDYEQYF. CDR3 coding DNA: TGTGCCAGCAGCTTGGACTACGAGCAGTACTTC.

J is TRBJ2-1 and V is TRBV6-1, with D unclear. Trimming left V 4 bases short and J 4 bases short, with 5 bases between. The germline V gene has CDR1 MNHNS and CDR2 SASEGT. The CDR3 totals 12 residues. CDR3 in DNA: TGTGCCAGCAGTGGAGATTACAATGAGCAGTTCTTC. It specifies CASSGDYNEQFF.

CDR3: CASSYGTGSPALTYNEQFF. The CDR3 coding sequence is TGCGCCAGCAGCTACGGGACAGGATCTCCGGCCCTTACCTACAATGAGCAGTTCTTC. The chain employs TRBV5-1 and TRBJ2-1, with 8 bases aligning to TRBD1. The CDR3 has 19 residues. Germline V gives CDR1 SGHRS, CDR2 YFSETQ. With V trimmed by 3 bases and J by 2 bases, 16 bases remained unmatched.

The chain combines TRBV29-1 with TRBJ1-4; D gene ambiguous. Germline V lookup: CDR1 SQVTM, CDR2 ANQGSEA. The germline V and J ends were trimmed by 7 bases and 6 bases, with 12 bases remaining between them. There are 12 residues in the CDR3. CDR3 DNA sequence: TGCAGCGCCGGTCGGGTAGATGAAAAACTGTTTTTT. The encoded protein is CSAGRVDEKLFF.